Below are 24 T cell receptor beta chains sequenced from a single sample in a study of CD8+ T cells in alopecia areata. Extraction of RNA preceded its reverse transcription into cDNA, which served as the sequencing template. The assay was immunoSEQ multiplex PCR, and TCRdb's table has in-frame clones only and misses some. The table shows 170,000 or so clones, with 50% to 75% occurring only once. The source was CD4+ T cells sorted from blood, collected at week 0. The receptors here all came from a human donor with alopecia areata.

This clone came up many times. The chain has TRBV6-1 and TRBJ1-3; D remains unclear. V lost 8 bases to trimming and J lost 0 bases, with 8 bases between them. Looked up from germline, CDR1 is MNHNS and CDR2 is SASEGT. The CDR3 extends over 13 amino acids. The CDR3 reads CASGYFSGNTIYF. CDR3 sequence (DNA): TGTGCCAGCGGATATTTCTCTGGAAACACCATATATTTT.

This sequence joins TRBV7-9 and TRBJ2-2, with D uncertain. Germline V gives CDR1 SEHNR, CDR2 FQNEAQ (reference sequence). V was trimmed by 4 bases and J by 3 bases, leaving 3 bases between them. The CDR3 runs to 12 residues. In DNA, the CDR3 is TGTGCCAGCAGCTGGGACACCGGGGAGCTGTTTTTT. It codes for CASSWDTGELFF.

The J gene is TRBJ2-3, the V gene TRBV4-1; no definite D call. Germline V gives CDR1 MGHRA, CDR2 YSYEKL. V dropped 0 bases and J dropped 0 bases, with 7 bases sitting between them. There are 15 residues in the CDR3. CDR3 sequence reads: CASSQDLWSTDTQYF. In DNA, the CDR3 is TGCGCCAGCAGCCAAGATTTATGGAGCACAGATACGCAGTATTTT.

The DNA for the CDR3 is TGTGCCAGCAGCTTAAACCAAAAGGGACCAGATACGCAGTATTTT. Its protein product is CASSLNQKGPDTQYF. The chain employs TRBV7-9 and TRBJ2-3; D is tentatively TRBD1 or TRBD2 (5 bases each). V lost 2 bases, J lost 4 bases, and 13 bases lay in between. CDR1 is SEHNR, CDR2 FQNEAQ, per germline (reference sequence). The CDR3 loop spans 15 amino acids.

This rearrangement joins TRBV29-1 to TRBJ1-2; D uncertain. CDR3 length: 10 residues. Germline lookup yields CDR1 SQVTM and CDR2 ANQGSEA. Trimming left V 4 bases short and J 6 bases short, with 6 bases between. The CDR3 nucleotides read TGCAGCGTTGTGTCCCATGGCTACACCTTC. Protein sequence: CSVVSHGYTF.

This clone came up a few times. V is TRBV7-9 and J is TRBJ2-7, with 7 bases aligning to TRBD1. This CDR3 spans 11 amino acids. The V gene end was trimmed by 10 bases and the J gene end by 2 bases; junction bases not matched to a gene: 2. Germline CDR1 SEHNR, CDR2 FQNEAQ (reference sequence). CDR3 amino acids: CATGQTYEQYF. CDR3 in DNA: TGTGCCACGGGACAGACCTACGAGCAGTACTTC. Complete variable domain (other parts from reference TRBV7-9 and TRBJ2-7): DTGVSQNPRHKITKRGQNVTFRCDPISEHNRLYWYRQTLGQGPEFLTYFQNEAQLEKSRLLSDRFSAERPKGSFSTLEIQRTEQGDSAMYLCATGQTYEQYFGPGTRLTVT.

V gene TRBV5-1 combines with J gene TRBJ2-6, with D tentatively TRBD1 (6 bases). Germline CDR1 is SGHRS and CDR2 is YFSETQ. Trimming removed 4 bases at V and 1 base at J, with 12 bases between. The CDR3 is made up of 16 amino acids. In DNA form, the CDR3 reads TGCGCCAGCAGCCCCCCCGGGACATCTGGGGCCAACGTCCTGACTTTC. It translates to CASSPPGTSGANVLTF.

This chain connects TRBV29-1 to TRBJ2-7, with a tentative D call TRBD1 (5 bases). The CDR3 is made up of 11 amino acids. Germline assignment: CDR1 SQVTM and CDR2 ANQGSEA. Trimming took off 5 bases at V and 6 bases at J, with 11 bases between the two ends. The CDR3 reads CSVFREAEQYF. CDR3 nucleotide sequence: TGCAGCGTTTTCAGGGAAGCCGAGCAGTACTTC.

This chain connects TRBV4-1 to TRBJ2-7; a weak D match, TRBD2 (5 bases). This CDR3 has 15 amino acids. The germline V gene encodes CDR1 MGHRA and CDR2 YSYEKL. V was clipped by 0 bases and J by 2 bases, with 11 bases between them. The CDR3 sequence: CASSQDPGVTYEQYF. Here the CDR3 DNA reads TGCGCCAGCAGCCAAGATCCCGGGGTAACCTACGAGCAGTACTTC.

This clone was observed a handful of times. The V call is TRBV5-1, the J call TRBJ2-7; 7 bases match TRBD2. The trim removed 0 bases at V and 3 bases at J, leaving 3 bases unmatched. This CDR3 comprises 14 residues. The germline CDR1 and CDR2 sequences are SGHRS and YFSETQ. The CDR3 here is CASSLVGEGYEQYF. The CDR3, as DNA: TGCGCCAGCAGCTTGGTTGGGGAGGGCTACGAGCAGTACTTC. Supplemented by reference TRBV5-1 and TRBJ2-7, the full variable domain reads KAGVTQTPRYLIKTRGQQVTLSCSPISGHRSVSWYQQTPGQGLQFLFEYFSETQRNKGNFPGRFSGRQFSNSRSEMNVSTLELGDSALYLCASSLVGEGYEQYFGPGTRLTVT.

The V and J genes are TRBV10-3 and TRBJ1-2; D might be TRBD1 (5 bases). Germline V gives CDR1 ENHRY, CDR2 SYGVKD. The CDR3 is made up of 15 amino acids. V shed 1 base and J shed 2 bases, with 11 bases lying between them. Here the CDR3 reads CAISELLDINYGYTF. The CDR3 DNA follows: TGTGCCATCAGTGAGTTATTGGACATAAACTATGGCTACACCTTC.

A remark on this clone: At one end the junction does not follow the germline gene, possibly because of a read error. The V and J genes are TRBV25-1 and TRBJ1-5; D is undetermined. Germline values: CDR1 MGHDK, CDR2 SYGVNS. The CDR3 is 14 amino acids. The CDR3, as DNA: TGTGCCAGCAGTGTCGCTGGGATGCATCAGCCCCAGCAATTT. It yields the protein CASSVAGMHQPQQF.

The chain is built from TRBV5-6 and TRBJ1-2; possibly TRBD1 for D (6 bases). Trimming removed 1 base at V and 4 bases at J, with 17 bases between. The V gene's germline CDR1 is SGHDT and CDR2 YYEEEE. This CDR3 is 16 amino acids long. The CDR3 loop reads CASSLTGDTLSYGYTF. The CDR3 coding sequence is TGTGCCAGCAGCTTGACGGGGGACACCCTCTCCTATGGCTACACCTTC.

The chain uses TRBV6-6 and TRBJ2-5, with D unclear. Between the trimmed V and J ends, which lost 2 bases and 0 bases, there was a span of 7 bases. CDR1 is MNHNY and CDR2 is SVGAGI in the germline V gene (reference sequence). The CDR3 sequence is 14 residues long. CDR3: CASSYDFYQETQYF. The CDR3 DNA reads TGTGCCAGCAGTTACGACTTCTACCAAGAGACCCAGTACTTC.

The gene calls are TRBV10-3 and TRBJ2-7, with 12 bases that match TRBD1. Per germline, CDR1 ENHRY and CDR2 SYGVKD. J lost 0 bases, V lost 6 bases, and 3 bases had no gene match. CDR3 length equals 15 residues. The CDR3 sequence: CAIRGQGAISYEQYF. The DNA for the CDR3 is TGTGCCATCAGGGGACAGGGGGCGATCTCCTACGAGCAGTACTTC.

The chain combines TRBV5-1 with TRBJ2-2; D not resolved. V was clipped by 4 bases and J by 4 bases, with 11 bases between them. CDR1 and CDR2 from the germline V gene are SGHRS and YFSETQ. The CDR3 is made up of 14 amino acids. As DNA, the CDR3 is TGCGCCAGCAGCCCTCCATCCGGCACCGGGGAGCTGTTTTTT. Translating it yields CASSPPSGTGELFF.

The rearrangement links TRBV6-5 to TRBJ1-6; no definite D call. The CDR3 runs to 13 residues. Germline V lookup: CDR1 MNHEY, CDR2 SVGAGI. V lost 6 bases and J 7 bases, leaving 10 bases between the germline ends. As DNA, the CDR3 is TGTGCCAGCAGCGGCAGTAAGAATTCACCCCTCCACTTT. This gives the protein CASSGSKNSPLHF.

V usage is TRBV29-1 and J usage is TRBJ2-7; D not certain. Between the trimmed V and J ends, which lost 5 bases and 0 bases, there was a span of 5 bases. CDR1 is SQVTM, CDR2 ANQGSEA, per germline. CDR3 size: 11 residues. The CDR3 loop reads CSVRVSYEQYF. CDR3 DNA sequence: TGCAGCGTTAGGGTCTCCTACGAGCAGTACTTC.

The chain is built from TRBV29-1 and TRBJ2-5; a weak D match, TRBD1 (6 bases). V was clipped by 6 bases and J by 9 bases, with 17 bases between them. There are 12 residues in the CDR3. Germline values: CDR1 SQVTM, CDR2 ANQGSEA. The CDR3 region is CSVRRQDRPQYF. Here the CDR3 DNA reads TGCAGCGTCCGGAGACAGGATAGGCCCCAGTACTTC.

The rearrangement joins TRBV7-9 to TRBJ2-3; no definite D call. Germline CDR1 is SEHNR and CDR2 is FQNEAQ (reference sequence). The CDR3 loop spans 16 amino acids. Trimming left V 5 bases short and J 5 bases short, with 20 bases between. The CDR3, as DNA: TGTGCCAGCAGCCAGAAGGGCTACCTCGAAGGAGATACGCAGTATTTT. It yields the protein CASSQKGYLEGDTQYF.

This clone has only a few counts. The V and J genes are TRBV19 and TRBJ2-1; no reliable D call. The CDR3 is 14 amino acids. The germline V gene has CDR1 LNHDA and CDR2 SQIVND (reference sequence). V dropped 0 bases and J dropped 11 bases, with 14 bases sitting between them. CDR3 sequence: CASSIDRLVTKQFF. The CDR3 coding sequence is TGTGCCAGTAGTATAGATCGGCTGGTCACGAAGCAGTTCTTC.

The V gene is TRBV10-3, the J gene TRBJ1-1, with D hard to call. The CDR3 spans 13 residues. Germline V lookup: CDR1 ENHRY, CDR2 SYGVKD. With 3 bases removed from V and 11 bases from J, the gap between germline ends came to 16 bases. In nucleotides, the CDR3 is TGTGCCATCAGTGAAGGAAGGCCCCCTCGGGCTTTCTTT. Its protein is CAISEGRPPRAFF.

The V gene is TRBV30, the J gene TRBJ2-2; 9 nucleotides align to TRBD1. J gave up 4 bases and V 6 bases, and 9 bases lay outside the gene matches. Germline V gives CDR1 GTSNPN, CDR2 SVGIG (reference sequence). This CDR3 spans 15 amino acids. The CDR3 DNA reads as TGTGCCTGCCTCCGGGACAGGGTGATCACCGGGGAGCTGTTTTTT. It specifies CACLRDRVITGELFF.

In this sample, this clone turned up a few times. This chain uses TRBV11-2 with TRBJ1-2; 7 bases align to TRBD1. The CDR3 has 13 residues. V gave up 3 bases and J gave up 4 bases; unmatched junction bases: 2. CDR1 SGHAT and CDR2 FQNNGV come from the germline V gene. The CDR3 sequence: CASSLGQSYGYTF. The CDR3 coding sequence is TGTGCCAGCAGCTTGGGACAGAGCTATGGCTACACCTTC.